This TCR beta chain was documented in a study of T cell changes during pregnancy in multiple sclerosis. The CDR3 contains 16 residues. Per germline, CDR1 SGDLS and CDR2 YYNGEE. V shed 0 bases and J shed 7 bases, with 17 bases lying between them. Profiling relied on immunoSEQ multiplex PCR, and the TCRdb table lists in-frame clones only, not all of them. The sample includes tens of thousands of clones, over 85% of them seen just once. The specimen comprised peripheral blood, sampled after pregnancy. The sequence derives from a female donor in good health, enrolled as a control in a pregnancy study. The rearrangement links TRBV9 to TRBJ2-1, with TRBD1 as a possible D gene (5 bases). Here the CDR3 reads CASSVAFQGEWNEQFF. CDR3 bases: TGTGCCAGCAGCGTAGCTTTTCAGGGCGAGTGGAATGAGCAGTTCTTC.